The clone carrying this T cell receptor (beta chain) came up many times. Its antigen is not identified. Preparation of the TCRbeta library was carried out with unique molecular identifiers. MiXCR was run by TCRdb on the PCR reads, yielding one entry per CDR3 protein. The table has 65,000 to 85,000 distinct CDR3 sequences, about 11% seen once. This CDR3 has 15 residues. Germline lookup yields CDR1 SNHLY and CDR2 FYNNEI. Trimming removed 2 bases at V and 6 bases at J, with 14 bases between. This sample is part of a study of T-cell reconstitution after alpha-beta-depleted transplantation in children. Study-level points and caveats: Several hundred expanded graft clones reportedly were the source of alpha-beta T cells about two months after transplant.

The sequence came from a boy between 10 and 17 years old with acute myeloid leukemia, due to receive a stem cell transplant. This chain connects TRBV2 to TRBJ2-1, with D possibly matching TRBD2 (7 bases). Sequencing used PBMCs, obtained before TCRalphabeta/CD19-depleted stem cell transplant. CDR3 loop: CASSEMAGALNEQFF. The CDR3 nucleotides read TGTGCCAGCAGTGAAATGGCGGGGGCCCTCAATGAGCAGTTCTTC.